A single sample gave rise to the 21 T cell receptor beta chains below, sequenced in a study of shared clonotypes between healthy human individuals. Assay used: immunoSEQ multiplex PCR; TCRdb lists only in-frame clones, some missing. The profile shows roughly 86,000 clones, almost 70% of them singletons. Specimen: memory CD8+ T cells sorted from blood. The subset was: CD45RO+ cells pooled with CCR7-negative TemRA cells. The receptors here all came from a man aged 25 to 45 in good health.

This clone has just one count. Written as DNA, the CDR3 is TGTGCCAGCAGCTTAGAGGGGGTTGAGCAGTTCTTC. Amino acid sequence: CASSLEGVEQFF. The chain employs TRBV7-9 and TRBJ2-1; the D gene is possibly TRBD1 (6 bases). The CDR3 runs to 12 residues. The V gene's germline CDR1 is SEHNR and CDR2 FQNEAQ (reference sequence). The ends were cut back, 1 base at V and 9 bases at J, with 7 bases in the middle.

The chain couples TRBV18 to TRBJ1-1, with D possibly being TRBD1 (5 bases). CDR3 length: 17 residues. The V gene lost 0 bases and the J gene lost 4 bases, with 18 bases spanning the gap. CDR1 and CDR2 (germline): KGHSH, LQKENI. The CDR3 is CASSPPSGALGSTEAFF. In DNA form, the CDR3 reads TGTGCCAGCTCACCACCCTCCGGGGCGCTTGGTAGCACTGAAGCTTTCTTT.

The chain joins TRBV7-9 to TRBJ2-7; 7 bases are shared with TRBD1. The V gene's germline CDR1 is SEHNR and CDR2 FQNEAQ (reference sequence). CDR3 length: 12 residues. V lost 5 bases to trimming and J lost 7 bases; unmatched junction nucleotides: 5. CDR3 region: CASSRTGGEQYF. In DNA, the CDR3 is TGTGCCAGCAGCCGGACAGGCGGGGAGCAGTACTTC.

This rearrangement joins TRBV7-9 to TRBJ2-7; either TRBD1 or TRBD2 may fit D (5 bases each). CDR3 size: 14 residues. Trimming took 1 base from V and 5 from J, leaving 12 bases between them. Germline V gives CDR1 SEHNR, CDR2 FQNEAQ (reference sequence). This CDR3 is CASSLGGAWDEQYF. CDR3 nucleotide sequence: TGTGCCAGCAGCTTAGGAGGGGCCTGGGACGAGCAGTACTTC.

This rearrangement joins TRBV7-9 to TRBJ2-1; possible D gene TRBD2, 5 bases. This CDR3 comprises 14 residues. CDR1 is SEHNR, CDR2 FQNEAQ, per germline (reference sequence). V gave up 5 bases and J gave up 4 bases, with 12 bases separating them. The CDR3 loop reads CASSLHGLYNEQFF. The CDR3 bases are TGTGCCAGCAGCCTACATGGACTTTACAATGAGCAGTTCTTC.

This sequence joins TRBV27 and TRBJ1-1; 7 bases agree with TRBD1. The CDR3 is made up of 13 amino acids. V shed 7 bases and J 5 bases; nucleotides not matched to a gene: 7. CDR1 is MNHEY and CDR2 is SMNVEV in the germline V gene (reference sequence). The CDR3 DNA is TGTGCCAGCAAAGACAGGGTTCGTACTGAAGCTTTCTTT. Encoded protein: CASKDRVRTEAFF.

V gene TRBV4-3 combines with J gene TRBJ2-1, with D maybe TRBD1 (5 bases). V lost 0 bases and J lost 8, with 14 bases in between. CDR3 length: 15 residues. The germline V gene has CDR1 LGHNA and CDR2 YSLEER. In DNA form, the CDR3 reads TGCGCCAGCAGCCAAGATTATAGCAGGGCTGATGAGCAGTTCTTC. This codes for CASSQDYSRADEQFF.

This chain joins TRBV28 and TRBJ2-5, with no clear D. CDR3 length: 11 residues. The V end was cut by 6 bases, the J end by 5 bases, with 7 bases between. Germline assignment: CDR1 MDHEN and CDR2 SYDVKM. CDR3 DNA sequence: TGTGCCAGCAGCCTTACCGAGACCCAGTACTTC. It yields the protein CASSLTETQYF. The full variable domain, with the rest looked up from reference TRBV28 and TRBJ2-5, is DVKVTQSSRYLVKRTGEKVFLECVQDMDHENMFWYRQDPGLGLRLIYFSYDVKMKEKGDIPEGYSVSREKKERFSLILESASTNQTSMYLCASSLTETQYFGPGTRLLVL.

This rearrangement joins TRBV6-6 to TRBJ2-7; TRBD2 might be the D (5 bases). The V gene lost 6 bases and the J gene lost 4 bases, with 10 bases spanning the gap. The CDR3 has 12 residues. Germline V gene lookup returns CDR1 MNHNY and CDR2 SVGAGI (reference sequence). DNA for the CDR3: TGTGCCAGCAGGCAGTCGGGGTACGAGCAGTACTTC. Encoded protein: CASRQSGYEQYF.

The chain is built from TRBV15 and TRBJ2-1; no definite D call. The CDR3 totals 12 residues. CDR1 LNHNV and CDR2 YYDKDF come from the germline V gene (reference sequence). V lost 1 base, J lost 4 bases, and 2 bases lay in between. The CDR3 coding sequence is TGTGCCACCAGCAGAGTTTACAATGAGCAGTTCTTC. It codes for CATSRVYNEQFF.

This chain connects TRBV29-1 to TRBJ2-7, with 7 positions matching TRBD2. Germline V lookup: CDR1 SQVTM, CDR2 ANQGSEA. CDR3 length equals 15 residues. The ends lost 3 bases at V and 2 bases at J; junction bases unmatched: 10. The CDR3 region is CSVEVPASGPYEQYF. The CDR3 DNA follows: TGCAGCGTTGAGGTCCCGGCTAGCGGACCCTACGAGCAGTACTTC.

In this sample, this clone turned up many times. The CDR3 DNA follows: TGTGCCAGCAGTGACGGGAGGGCTAGCACAGATACGCAGTATTTT. Its translation: CASSDGRASTDTQYF. V usage is TRBV6-4 and J usage is TRBJ2-3; 7 nucleotides align to TRBD2. Germline V gene data show CDR1 as MRHNA and CDR2 as SNTAGT. The CDR3 spans 15 residues. Losses at the gene ends were 2 bases for V and 0 bases for J; bases not matched to a gene: 2.

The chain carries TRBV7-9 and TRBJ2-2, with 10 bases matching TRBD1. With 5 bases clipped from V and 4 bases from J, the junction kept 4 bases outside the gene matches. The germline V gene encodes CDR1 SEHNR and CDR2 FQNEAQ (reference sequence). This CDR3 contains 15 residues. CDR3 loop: CASSRDRGGTGELFF. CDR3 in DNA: TGTGCCAGCAGCCGGGACAGGGGTGGCACCGGGGAGCTGTTTTTT. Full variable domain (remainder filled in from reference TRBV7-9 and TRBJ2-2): DTGVSQNPRHKITKRGQNVTFRCDPISEHNRLYWYRQTLGQGPEFLTYFQNEAQLEKSRLLSDRFSAERPKGSFSTLEIQRTEQGDSAMYLCASSRDRGGTGELFFGEGSRLTVL.

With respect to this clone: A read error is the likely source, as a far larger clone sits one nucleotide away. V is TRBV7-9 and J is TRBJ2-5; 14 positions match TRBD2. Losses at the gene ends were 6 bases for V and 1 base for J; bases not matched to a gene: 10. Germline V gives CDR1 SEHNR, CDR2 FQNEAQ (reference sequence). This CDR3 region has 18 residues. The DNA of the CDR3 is TGTGCCAGCAGTCCGACTAGCGGGAGGGCCGGTCGCCAAGAGACCCAGTACTTC. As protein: CASSPTSGRAGRQETQYF. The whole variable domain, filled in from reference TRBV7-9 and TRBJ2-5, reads DTGVSQNPRHKITKRGQNVTFRCDPISEHNRLYWYRQTLGQGPEFLTYFQNEAQLEKSRLLSDRFSAERPKGSFSTLEIQRTEQGDSAMYLCASSPTSGRAGRQETQYFGPGTRLLVL.

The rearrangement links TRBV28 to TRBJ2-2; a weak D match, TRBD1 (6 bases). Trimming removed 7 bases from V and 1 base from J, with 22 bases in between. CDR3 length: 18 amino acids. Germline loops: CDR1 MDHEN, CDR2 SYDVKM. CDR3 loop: CASTLGPGQSLNTGELFF. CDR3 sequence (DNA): TGTGCCAGCACCTTAGGCCCCGGACAGTCCTTGAACACCGGGGAGCTGTTTTTT.

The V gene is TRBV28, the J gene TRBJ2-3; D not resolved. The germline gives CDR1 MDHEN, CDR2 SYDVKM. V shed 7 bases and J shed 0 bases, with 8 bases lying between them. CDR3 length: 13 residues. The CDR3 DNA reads TGTGCCAGCAAATTTCAGAGCACAGATACGCAGTATTTT. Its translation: CASKFQSTDTQYF.

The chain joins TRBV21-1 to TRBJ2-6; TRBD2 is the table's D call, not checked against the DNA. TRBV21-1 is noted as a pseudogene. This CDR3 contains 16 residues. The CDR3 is CASSKARGVWANVLTF. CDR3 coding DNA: TGTGCCAGCAGCAAAGCGCGCGGGGTCTGGGCCAACGTCCTGACTTTC.

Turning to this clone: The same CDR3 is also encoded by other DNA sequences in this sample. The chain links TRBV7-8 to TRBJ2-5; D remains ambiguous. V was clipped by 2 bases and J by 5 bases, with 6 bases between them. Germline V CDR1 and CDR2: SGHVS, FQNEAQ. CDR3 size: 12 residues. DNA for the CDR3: TGTGCCAGCAGCTTACGGGCGGAGACCCAGTACTTC. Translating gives CASSLRAETQYF.

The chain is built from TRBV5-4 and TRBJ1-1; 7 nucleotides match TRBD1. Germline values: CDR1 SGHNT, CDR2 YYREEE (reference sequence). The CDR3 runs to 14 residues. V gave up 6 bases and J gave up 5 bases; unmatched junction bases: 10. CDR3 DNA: TGTGCCAGCACTCCAGGGGGGCGAAGAACTGAAGCTTTCTTT. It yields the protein CASTPGGRRTEAFF. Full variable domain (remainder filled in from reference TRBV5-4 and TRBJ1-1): ETGVTQSPTHLIKTRGQQVTLRCSSQSGHNTVSWYQQALGQGPQFIFQYYREEENGRGNFPPRFSGLQFPNYSSELNVNALELDDSALYLCASTPGGRRTEAFFGQGTRLTVV.

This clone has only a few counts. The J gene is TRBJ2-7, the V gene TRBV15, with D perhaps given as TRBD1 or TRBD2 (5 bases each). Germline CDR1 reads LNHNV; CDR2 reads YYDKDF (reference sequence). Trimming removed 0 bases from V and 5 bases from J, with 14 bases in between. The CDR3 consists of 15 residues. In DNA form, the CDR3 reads TGTGCCACCAGCAGAGATCGGGCAAGGGGACACGAGCAGTACTTC. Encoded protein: CATSRDRARGHEQYF.

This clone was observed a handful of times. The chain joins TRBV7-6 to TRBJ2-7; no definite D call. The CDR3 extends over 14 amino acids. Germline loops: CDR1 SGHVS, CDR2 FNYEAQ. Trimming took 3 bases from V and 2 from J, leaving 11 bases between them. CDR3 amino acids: CASSFFGPTYEQYF. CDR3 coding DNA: TGTGCCAGCAGCTTTTTTGGGCCCACCTACGAGCAGTACTTC.